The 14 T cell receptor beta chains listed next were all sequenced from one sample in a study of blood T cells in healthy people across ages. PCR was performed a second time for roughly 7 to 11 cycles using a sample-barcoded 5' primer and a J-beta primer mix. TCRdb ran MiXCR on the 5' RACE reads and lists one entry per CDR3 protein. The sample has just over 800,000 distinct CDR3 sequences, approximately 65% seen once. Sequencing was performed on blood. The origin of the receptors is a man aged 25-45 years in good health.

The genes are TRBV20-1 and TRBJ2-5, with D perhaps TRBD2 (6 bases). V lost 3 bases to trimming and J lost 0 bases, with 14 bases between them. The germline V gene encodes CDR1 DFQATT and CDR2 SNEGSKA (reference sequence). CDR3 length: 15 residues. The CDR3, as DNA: TGCAGTGCTAGTGGGCGGGGAAGATACCAAGAGACCCAGTACTTC. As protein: CSASGRGRYQETQYF.

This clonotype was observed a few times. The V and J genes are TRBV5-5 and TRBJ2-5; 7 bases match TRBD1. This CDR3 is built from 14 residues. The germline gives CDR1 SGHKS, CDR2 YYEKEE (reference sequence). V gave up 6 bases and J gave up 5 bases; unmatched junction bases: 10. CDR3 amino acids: CASTSRQGWETQYF. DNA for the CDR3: TGTGCCAGCACCTCAAGACAGGGATGGGAGACCCAGTACTTC. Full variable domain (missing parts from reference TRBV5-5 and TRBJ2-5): DAGVTQSPTHLIKTRGQQVTLRCSPISGHKSVSWYQQVLGQGPQFIFQYYEKEERGRGNFPDRFSARQFPNYSSELNVNALLLGDSALYLCASTSRQGWETQYFGPGTRLLVL.

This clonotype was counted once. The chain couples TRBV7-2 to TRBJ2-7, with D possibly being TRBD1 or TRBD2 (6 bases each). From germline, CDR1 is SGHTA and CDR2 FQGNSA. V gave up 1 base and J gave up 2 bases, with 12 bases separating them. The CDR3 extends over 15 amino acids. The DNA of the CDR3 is TGTGCCAGCAGCTTAGGTGGGGGGCCTACCTACGAGCAGTACTTC. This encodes CASSLGGGPTYEQYF.

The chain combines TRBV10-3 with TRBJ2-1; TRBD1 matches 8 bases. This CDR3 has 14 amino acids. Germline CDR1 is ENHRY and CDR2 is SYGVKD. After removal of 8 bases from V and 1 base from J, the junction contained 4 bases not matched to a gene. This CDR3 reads CAILGTGSYNEQFF. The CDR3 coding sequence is TGTGCCATCCTCGGGACAGGTTCCTACAATGAGCAGTTCTTC.

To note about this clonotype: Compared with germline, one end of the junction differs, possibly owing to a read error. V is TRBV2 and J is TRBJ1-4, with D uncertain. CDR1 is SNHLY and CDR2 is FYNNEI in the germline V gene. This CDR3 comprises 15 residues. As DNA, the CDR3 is TGTGTCAGCAGTGATTGGGTTACAACTAATGAAAAACTGTTTTTT. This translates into CVSSDWVTTNEKLFF.

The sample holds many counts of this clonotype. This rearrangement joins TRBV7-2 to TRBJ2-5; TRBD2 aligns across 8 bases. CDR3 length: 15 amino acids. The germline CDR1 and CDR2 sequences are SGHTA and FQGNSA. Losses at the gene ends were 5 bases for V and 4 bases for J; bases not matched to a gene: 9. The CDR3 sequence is CASSPLAGGRETQYF. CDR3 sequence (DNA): TGTGCCAGCAGCCCGTTGGCGGGGGGCAGAGAGACCCAGTACTTC.

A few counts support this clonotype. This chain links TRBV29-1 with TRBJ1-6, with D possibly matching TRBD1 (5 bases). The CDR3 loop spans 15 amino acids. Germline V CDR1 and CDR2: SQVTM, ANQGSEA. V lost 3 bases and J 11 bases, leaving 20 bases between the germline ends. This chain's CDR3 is CSVDLWGTGPPPLHF. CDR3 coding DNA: TGCAGCGTTGATCTGTGGGGAACAGGACCCCCACCCCTCCACTTT.

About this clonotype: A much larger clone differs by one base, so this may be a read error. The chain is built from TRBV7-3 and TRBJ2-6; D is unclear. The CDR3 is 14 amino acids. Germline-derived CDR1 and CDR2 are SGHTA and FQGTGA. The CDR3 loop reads CAGSFRSGANVLTF. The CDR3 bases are TGTGCCGGCAGCTTTCGGTCTGGGGCCAACGTCCTGACTTTC. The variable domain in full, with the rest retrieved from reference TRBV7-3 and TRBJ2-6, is GAGVSQTPSNKVTEKGKYVELRCDPISGHTALYWYRQSLGQGPEFLIYFQGTGAADDSGLPNDRFFAVRPEGSVSTLKIQRTERGDSAVYLCAGSFRSGANVLTFGAGSRLTVL.

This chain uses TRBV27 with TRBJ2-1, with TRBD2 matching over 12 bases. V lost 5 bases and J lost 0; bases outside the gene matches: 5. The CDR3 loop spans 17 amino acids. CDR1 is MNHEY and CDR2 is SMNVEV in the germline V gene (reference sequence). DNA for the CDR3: TGTGCCAGCAGTCTACCGACTAGCGGGAGCTCCTACAATGAGCAGTTCTTC. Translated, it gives CASSLPTSGSSYNEQFF.

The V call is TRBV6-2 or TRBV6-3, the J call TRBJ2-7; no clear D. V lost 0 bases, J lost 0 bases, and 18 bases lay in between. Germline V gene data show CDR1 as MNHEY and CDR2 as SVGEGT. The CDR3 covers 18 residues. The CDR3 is CASSYSSFGDGNSYEQYF. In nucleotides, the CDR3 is TGTGCCAGCAGTTACTCGAGTTTTGGGGATGGTAACTCCTACGAGCAGTACTTC.

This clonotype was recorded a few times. The CDR3 loop reads CASSETPGWAKNIQYF. The CDR3 DNA reads TGTGCCAGCAGTGAAACACCCGGTTGGGCCAAAAACATTCAGTACTTC. The chain joins TRBV6-1 to TRBJ2-4; D gene ambiguous. The length of the CDR3 is 16 residues. CDR1 and CDR2 from the germline V gene are MNHNS and SASEGT. Deletions cut 2 bases from V and 1 base from J, with 12 bases between.

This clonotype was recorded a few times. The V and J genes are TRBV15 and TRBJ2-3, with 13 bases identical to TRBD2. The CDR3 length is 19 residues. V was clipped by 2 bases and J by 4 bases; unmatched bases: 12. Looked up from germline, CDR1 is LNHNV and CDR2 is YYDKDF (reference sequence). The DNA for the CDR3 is TGTGCCACCAGCAGACACGGACTAGCGGGGGATGTTGATGCAGATACGCAGTATTTT. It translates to CATSRHGLAGDVDADTQYF. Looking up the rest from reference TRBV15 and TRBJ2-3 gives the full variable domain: DAMVIQNPRYQVTQFGKPVTLSCSQTLNHNVMYWYQQKSSQAPKLLFHYYDKDFNNEADTPDNFQSRRPNTSFCFLDIRSPGLGDTAMYLCATSRHGLAGDVDADTQYFGPGTRLTVL.

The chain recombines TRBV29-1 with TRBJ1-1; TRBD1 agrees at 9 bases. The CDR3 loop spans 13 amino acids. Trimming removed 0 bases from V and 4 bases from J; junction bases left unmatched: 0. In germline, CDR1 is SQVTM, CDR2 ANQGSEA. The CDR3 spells CSVEETGGTEAFF. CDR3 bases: TGCAGCGTTGAAGAGACAGGGGGCACTGAAGCTTTCTTT.

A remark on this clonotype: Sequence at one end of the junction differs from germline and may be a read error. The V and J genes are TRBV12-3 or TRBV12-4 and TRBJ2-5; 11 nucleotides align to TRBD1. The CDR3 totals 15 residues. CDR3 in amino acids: CAGSRGTGGQETQYF. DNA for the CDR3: TGTGCCGGCAGCCGCGGGACAGGGGGCCAAGAGACCCAGTACTTC.